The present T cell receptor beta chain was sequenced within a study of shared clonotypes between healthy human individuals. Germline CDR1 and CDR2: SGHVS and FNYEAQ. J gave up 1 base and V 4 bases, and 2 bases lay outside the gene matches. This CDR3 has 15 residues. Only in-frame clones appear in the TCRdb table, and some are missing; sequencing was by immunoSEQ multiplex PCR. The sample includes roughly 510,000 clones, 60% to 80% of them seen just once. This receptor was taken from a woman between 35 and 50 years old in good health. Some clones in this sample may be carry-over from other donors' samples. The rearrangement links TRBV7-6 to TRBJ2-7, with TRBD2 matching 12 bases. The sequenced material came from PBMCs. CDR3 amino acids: CASSSSGRASYEQYF. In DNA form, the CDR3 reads TGTGCCAGCAGCTCTAGCGGGAGGGCATCCTACGAGCAGTACTTC.